The following is a T cell receptor beta chain sequence with its context. Clones were sequenced by immunoSEQ multiplex PCR, and TCRdb holds only the in-frame ones, with some missing. The data show about 390,000 clones, about 83% seen once. The sample is drawn from a study of blood T cell repertoires in COVID-19. Trimming removed 3 bases at V and 0 bases at J, with 10 bases between. CDR3 size: 15 residues. CDR1 and CDR2 from the germline V gene are SGHAT and FQNNGV. Recovery among Cohort 3 donors was established by two negative PCRs, clearance, or symptom resolution. This receptor was taken from a woman aged 45-65 years who had recovered from COVID-19. V and J are TRBV11-2 and TRBJ2-3, with D perhaps TRBD2 (6 bases). Sequencing used PBMCs or T cells enriched from blood (not recorded which). The CDR3 coding sequence is TGTGCCAGCAGCTTGGGACTCCGTAGCACAGATACGCAGTATTTT. Translated: CASSLGLRSTDTQYF.